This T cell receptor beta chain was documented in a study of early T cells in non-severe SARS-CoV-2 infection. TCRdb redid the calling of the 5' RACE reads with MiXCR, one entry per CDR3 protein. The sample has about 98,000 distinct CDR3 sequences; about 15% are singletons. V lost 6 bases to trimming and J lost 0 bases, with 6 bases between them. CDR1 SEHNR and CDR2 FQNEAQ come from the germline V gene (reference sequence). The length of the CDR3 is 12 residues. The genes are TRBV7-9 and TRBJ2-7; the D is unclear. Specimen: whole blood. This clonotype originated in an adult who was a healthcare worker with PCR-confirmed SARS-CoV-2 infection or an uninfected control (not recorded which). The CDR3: CASSALSYEQYF. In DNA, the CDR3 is TGTGCCAGCAGTGCCCTCTCCTACGAGCAGTACTTC.